The present T cell receptor (beta chain) was sequenced within a study of shared clonotypes between healthy human individuals. This CDR3 comprises 14 residues. CDR1 is ENHRY and CDR2 is SYGVKD in the germline V gene. The trim removed 5 bases at V and 7 bases at J, leaving 7 bases unmatched. In this sample, this clone turned up a few times. Assay: immunoSEQ multiplex PCR; the TCRdb copy retains only in-frame clones and omits some. The sample has 520,000 or so clones, less than 85% seen once. The chain recombines TRBV10-3 with TRBJ2-2, with 7 bases that match TRBD1. This TCR came from a woman aged 40 to 50 in good health. Some clones in this sample may be carry-over from other donors' samples. Sequenced material: PBMCs. The CDR3 here is CAISPRQGYGELFF. In DNA form, the CDR3 reads TGTGCCATCAGTCCTCGACAGGGTTACGGGGAGCTGTTTTTT.